The 32 T cell receptor beta chains listed next were all sequenced from one sample in a study of blood T cell repertoires in COVID-19. Profiled with immunoSEQ multiplex PCR; TCRdb holds only in-frame clones, not every one. The sample contains roughly 400,000 clones, approximately 91% of which appear only once. Sequenced sample: PBMCs or T cells enriched from blood (not recorded which). The origin of the receptors is a woman between 18 and 29 years old who had been exposed to COVID-19.

The V gene is TRBV5-1, the J gene TRBJ2-2, with 7 nucleotides matching TRBD1. Trimming removed 0 bases from V and 0 bases from J; junction bases left unmatched: 5. The CDR3 extends over 17 amino acids. Germline CDR1 reads SGHRS; CDR2 reads YFSETQ. CDR3 region: CASSLATGQSNTGELFF. DNA of the CDR3: TGCGCCAGCAGCTTGGCAACGGGACAGTCGAACACCGGGGAGCTGTTTTTT. The entire variable domain, with the rest obtained from reference TRBV5-1 and TRBJ2-2, is as follows: KAGVTQTPRYLIKTRGQQVTLSCSPISGHRSVSWYQQTPGQGLQFLFEYFSETQRNKGNFPGRFSGRQFSNSRSEMNVSTLELGDSALYLCASSLATGQSNTGELFFGEGSRLTVL.

This chain uses TRBV5-1 with TRBJ1-2, with 11 bases identical to TRBD1. The CDR3 has 15 residues. Per germline, CDR1 SGHRS and CDR2 YFSETQ. The ends lost 4 bases at V and 6 bases at J; junction bases unmatched: 8. This chain's CDR3 is CASSASGQGENGYTF. CDR3 DNA sequence: TGCGCCAGCAGCGCATCGGGACAGGGGGAGAATGGCTACACCTTC.

The chain carries TRBV4-1 and TRBJ2-5; TRBD2 matches at 7 bases. The CDR3 is 14 residues long. The germline CDR1 and CDR2 sequences are MGHRA and YSYEKL. Unmatched junction bases numbered 4, after V lost 1 base and J lost 5 bases. The CDR3 spells CASSQGGSGETQYF. Written as DNA, the CDR3 is TGCGCCAGCAGCCAAGGCGGGAGTGGGGAGACCCAGTACTTC.

The V call is TRBV5-4, the J call TRBJ1-4, with 10 bases aligning to TRBD1. This CDR3 is 17 amino acids long. V gave up 1 base and J gave up 3 bases; unmatched junction bases: 6. Germline V gene lookup returns CDR1 SGHNT and CDR2 YYREEE (reference sequence). The CDR3 DNA reads TGTGCCAGCAGCTTGACCGGACAGGGGGGTCCTAATGAAAAACTGTTTTTT. Translation gives CASSLTGQGGPNEKLFF.

The chain joins TRBV6-5 to TRBJ1-2; D is perhaps TRBD1 (5 bases). This CDR3 spans 15 amino acids. Per the germline V gene, CDR1 is MNHEY and CDR2 is SVGAGI. Trimming pared 0 bases from V and 6 bases from J, leaving 14 bases between. This CDR3 reads CASSYSPGGENGYTF. CDR3 in DNA: TGTGCCAGCAGTTACTCGCCCGGGGGGGAGAATGGCTACACCTTC.

This chain connects TRBV5-4 to TRBJ2-7; 7 bases map to TRBD1. The CDR3 runs to 12 residues. Germline assignment: CDR1 SGHNT and CDR2 YYREEE (reference sequence). Losses at the gene ends were 2 bases for V and 6 bases for J; bases not matched to a gene: 2. For the CDR3, the DNA is TGTGCCAGCAGCTTAGACAGGGCCGAGCAGTACTTC. It translates to CASSLDRAEQYF.

The rearrangement links TRBV9 to TRBJ2-1, with 7 bases identical to TRBD2. The germline gives CDR1 SGDLS, CDR2 YYNGEE. The CDR3 has 15 amino acids. Trimming cost V 2 bases and J 8 bases; bases outside gene matches: 10. CDR3 sequence (DNA): TGTGCCAGCAGCGTGCAGCCTAGCGGAAAGGATGAGCAGTTCTTC. Translation gives CASSVQPSGKDEQFF.

V is TRBV6-5 and J is TRBJ2-6; D remains ambiguous. Trimming left V 9 bases short and J 3 bases short, with 12 bases between. The CDR3 spans 14 residues. Germline V gene sequence: CDR1 MNHEY, CDR2 SVGAGI. The CDR3 DNA reads as TGTGCCAGTAGAGCATCCTTTGGGGCCAACGTCCTGACTTTC. Translating gives CASRASFGANVLTF.

This clone was picked up one time. The genes are TRBV28 and TRBJ1-2; no firm D call. Germline-derived CDR1 and CDR2 are MDHEN and SYDVKM. The CDR3 has 13 amino acids. Deletions cut 3 bases from V and 4 bases from J, with 9 bases between. CDR3 sequence: CASSFARGYGYTF. Written as DNA, the CDR3 is TGTGCCAGCAGTTTTGCCCGGGGCTATGGCTACACCTTC.

V is TRBV12-3 or TRBV12-4 and J is TRBJ1-1; 8 positions match TRBD1. V lost 6 bases to trimming and J lost 8 bases; unmatched junction nucleotides: 8. The length of the CDR3 is 13 residues. CDR3 in DNA: TGTGCCAGCAGGCATCAGGGGGCGCGGGAAGCTTTCTTT. Its translation: CASRHQGAREAFF.

This clone appeared a few times. This rearrangement joins TRBV2 to TRBJ2-5, with no clear D. Germline CDR1 SNHLY, CDR2 FYNNEI. The CDR3 has 13 residues. With 3 bases removed from V and 1 base from J, the gap between germline ends came to 6 bases. The CDR3 region has the DNA TGTGCCAGCAGTGACTGGGCCCAAGAGACCCAGTACTTC. Translation: CASSDWAQETQYF.

The genes are TRBV3-1 (or the pseudogene TRBV3-2) and TRBJ2-5, with 10 nucleotides matching TRBD2. The CDR3 spans 16 residues. Germline V gives CDR1 LGHDT, CDR2 YNNKEL (reference sequence). The V gene end was trimmed by 4 bases and the J gene end by 0 bases; junction bases not matched to a gene: 5. CDR3 region: CASSRGLAEYQETQYF. The CDR3 DNA follows: TGTGCCAGCAGCCGTGGACTAGCGGAGTACCAAGAGACCCAGTACTTC.

This chain joins TRBV10-3 and TRBJ2-3; 11 bases are shared with TRBD2. Trimming removed 3 bases from V and 4 bases from J; junction bases left unmatched: 6. CDR3 length equals 16 residues. The V gene's germline CDR1 is ENHRY and CDR2 SYGVKD. This CDR3 reads CAISDQLAGVPDTQYF. For the CDR3, the DNA is TGTGCCATCAGTGACCAACTAGCGGGAGTCCCAGATACGCAGTATTTT.

V gene TRBV5-1 combines with J gene TRBJ1-1; the D gene is possibly TRBD1 (6 bases). Germline V gives CDR1 SGHRS, CDR2 YFSETQ. Deletions cut 0 bases from V and 1 base from J, with 16 bases between. CDR3 length: 17 amino acids. Here the CDR3 DNA reads TGCGCCAGCAGCTTGGGGACAGCAAACATCCCGAACACTGAAGCTTTCTTT. Translated, it gives CASSLGTANIPNTEAFF. The variable domain in full, with the rest retrieved from reference TRBV5-1 and TRBJ1-1, is KAGVTQTPRYLIKTRGQQVTLSCSPISGHRSVSWYQQTPGQGLQFLFEYFSETQRNKGNFPGRFSGRQFSNSRSEMNVSTLELGDSALYLCASSLGTANIPNTEAFFGQGTRLTVV.

The rearrangement links TRBV3-1 (or the pseudogene TRBV3-2) to TRBJ1-1, with TRBD1 matching 7 bases. With 4 bases clipped from V and 4 bases from J, the junction kept 6 bases outside the gene matches. The CDR3 runs 14 residues. CDR1 LGHDT and CDR2 YNNKEL come from the germline V gene (reference sequence). In DNA form, the CDR3 reads TGTGCCAGCAGCCGACAGGGAGGCGGCACTGAAGCTTTCTTT. It translates to CASSRQGGGTEAFF.

The chain combines TRBV5-8 with TRBJ2-7; a weak D match, TRBD2 (5 bases). V was trimmed by 0 bases and J by 4 bases, leaving 8 bases between them. The CDR3 is made up of 13 amino acids. The germline V gene encodes CDR1 SGHTS and CDR2 YDEGEE. CDR3 DNA sequence: TGTGCCAGCAGCTTGGCTGAGGGATACGAGCAGTACTTC. Translating it yields CASSLAEGYEQYF.

This chain joins TRBV5-6 and TRBJ1-3, with D possibly TRBD1 on 5 matching bases. CDR1 is SGHDT, CDR2 YYEEEE, per germline. The CDR3 has 14 amino acids. Trimming cost V 1 base and J 1 base, with 6 bases left between them. The CDR3 DNA sequence: TGTGCCAGCAGCTTGTCAGGGTCTGGAAACACCATATATTTT. Translated: CASSLSGSGNTIYF.

This clone was found once. The V call is TRBV30, the J call TRBJ1-2; 11 bases are a match to TRBD1. CDR1 and CDR2 from the germline V gene are GTSNPN and SVGIG (reference sequence). The V gene end was trimmed by 6 bases and the J gene end by 6 bases; junction bases not matched to a gene: 6. This CDR3 contains 13 residues. The CDR3: CACRGQGANGYTF. In nucleotides, the CDR3 is TGTGCCTGCCGAGGACAGGGGGCGAATGGCTACACCTTC.

The chain is built from TRBV10-3 and TRBJ1-5, with D possibly matching TRBD1 (5 bases). CDR3 length equals 16 residues. Germline V CDR1 and CDR2: ENHRY, SYGVKD. The CDR3, as DNA: TGTGCTACTACCATCAGGGCGGCAGAGGGCAATCAGCCCCAGCATTTT. Its translation: CATTIRAAEGNQPQHF.

The chain joins TRBV5-4 to TRBJ2-5, with 10 bases identical to TRBD1. Germline trimming cut 4 bases from V and 4 bases from J; bases unmatched to any gene: 7. CDR1 is SGHNT and CDR2 is YYREEE in the germline V gene (reference sequence). This CDR3 region has 15 residues. CDR3 sequence: CASSATGGGGETQYF. CDR3 bases: TGTGCCAGCAGCGCGACAGGGGGCGGAGGAGAGACCCAGTACTTC.

The chain combines TRBV6-5 with TRBJ2-7; D not resolved. Per germline, CDR1 MNHEY and CDR2 SVGAGI. This CDR3 spans 15 amino acids. Trimming shortened V by 6 bases and J by 1 base, and 16 bases separated the two germline ends. The CDR3: CASRNGPEPSYEQYF. CDR3 nucleotides: TGTGCCAGCAGAAACGGCCCGGAGCCTTCCTACGAGCAGTACTTC.

This chain links TRBV18 with TRBJ2-2; 8 positions agree with TRBD2. Losses at the gene ends were 6 bases for V and 5 bases for J; bases not matched to a gene: 8. The CDR3 is 15 residues long. Germline lookup yields CDR1 KGHSH and CDR2 LQKENI. For the CDR3, the DNA is TGTGCCAGCTCCCCCTGGCGGGGGGCGACCGGGGAGCTGTTTTTT. This translates into CASSPWRGATGELFF.

CDR3 amino acids: CASSLGQGTVRQYF. The CDR3 DNA sequence: TGTGCCAGCAGCTTAGGACAGGGGACGGTTCGGCAGTACTTC. V is TRBV7-2 and J is TRBJ2-7, with 8 bases fitting TRBD1. Trimming took 1 base from V and 9 from J; bases not matched to a gene: 8. The CDR3 runs 14 residues. Germline V gene lookup returns CDR1 SGHTA and CDR2 FQGNSA.

The J gene is TRBJ1-4, the V gene TRBV10-2; 7 nucleotides line up with TRBD1. The V gene end was trimmed by 7 bases and the J gene end by 10 bases; junction bases not matched to a gene: 9. CDR1 is WSHSY and CDR2 is SAAADI in the germline V gene. This CDR3 spans 13 amino acids. The CDR3 DNA sequence: TGCGCCAGCAATGGGGAACCAGGGGGAAAACTGTTTTTT. Its protein product is CASNGEPGGKLFF.

The chain recombines TRBV5-1 with TRBJ2-2; D is undetermined. Germline CDR1 reads SGHRS; CDR2 reads YFSETQ. The V end lost 6 bases, the J end lost 2 bases, and 17 bases lay between the germline ends. The CDR3 has 16 residues. In DNA, the CDR3 is TGCGCCAGCACCAACACCACTATTAGAAACACCGGGGAGCTGTTTTTT. Translating gives CASTNTTIRNTGELFF. Complete variable domain (other parts from reference TRBV5-1 and TRBJ2-2): KAGVTQTPRYLIKTRGQQVTLSCSPISGHRSVSWYQQTPGQGLQFLFEYFSETQRNKGNFPGRFSGRQFSNSRSEMNVSTLELGDSALYLCASTNTTIRNTGELFFGEGSRLTVL.

This clone was seen a handful of times. This rearrangement joins TRBV2 to TRBJ2-1, with 7 bases identical to TRBD1. The CDR3 consists of 13 residues. Germline values: CDR1 SNHLY, CDR2 FYNNEI. The J segment lost 6 bases and the V segment lost 7 bases, leaving 6 bases of the junction unmatched. The CDR3 is CASTQTGFNEQFF. The CDR3 nucleotides are TGTGCCAGCACCCAGACAGGGTTCAATGAGCAGTTCTTC.

The chain is built from TRBV19 and TRBJ2-7; 8 nucleotides match TRBD1. Trimming took 6 bases from V and 2 from J; bases not matched to a gene: 9. The V gene's germline CDR1 is LNHDA and CDR2 SQIVND (reference sequence). The CDR3 runs to 15 residues. CDR3 amino acids: CASSNQGQGTYEQYF. The CDR3 coding sequence is TGTGCCAGTAGCAACCAAGGACAGGGTACCTACGAGCAGTACTTC.

This clone was counted only a few times. V usage is TRBV7-9 and J usage is TRBJ1-2, with D possibly matching TRBD1 (6 bases). Germline V CDR1 and CDR2: SEHNR, FQNEAQ (reference sequence). V lost 4 bases, J lost 4 bases, and 16 bases lay in between. This CDR3 spans 15 amino acids. The CDR3, as DNA: TGTGCCAGCAGCTGGCGCAGGGGCGAGGGCTATGGCTACACCTTC. Translation gives CASSWRRGEGYGYTF.

This clone was counted only a few times. The V call is TRBV2, the J call TRBJ1-3; D call uncertain. CDR1 and CDR2 from the germline V gene are SNHLY and FYNNEI. Trimming pared 6 bases from V and 7 bases from J, leaving 19 bases between. CDR3 length: 15 residues. This CDR3 reads CASRASHGSGNTIYF. The CDR3 nucleotides read TGTGCCAGCAGAGCTAGTCATGGGTCGGGGAACACCATATATTTT. Full variable domain (missing parts from reference TRBV2 and TRBJ1-3): EPEVTQTPSHQVTQMGQEVILRCVPISNHLYFYWYRQILGQKVEFLVSFYNNEISEKSEIFDDQFSVERPDGSNFTLKIRSTKLEDSAMYFCASRASHGSGNTIYFGEGSWLTVV.

This clone has a handful of counts. The chain couples TRBV28 to TRBJ1-1; 9 bases align to TRBD1. The germline V gene encodes CDR1 MDHEN and CDR2 SYDVKM. The CDR3 consists of 15 residues. V shed 6 bases, J shed 1 base, and the junction held 6 bases outside the gene matches. CDR3 sequence: CASRTQGAENTEAFF. The CDR3 DNA reads TGTGCCAGCAGAACACAGGGGGCAGAGAACACTGAAGCTTTCTTT.

The chain has TRBV24-1 and TRBJ1-2; 8 bases match TRBD1. The CDR3 is made up of 15 amino acids. Losses at the gene ends were 0 bases for V and 8 bases for J; bases not matched to a gene: 7. Germline loops: CDR1 KGHDR, CDR2 SFDVKD. CDR3 bases: TGTGCCACCAGTGATTTGGGGCCAGGGGGCTCCGGCTACACCTTC. Translating gives CATSDLGPGGSGYTF.

V gene TRBV28 combines with J gene TRBJ1-3, with D hard to call. The V gene's germline CDR1 is MDHEN and CDR2 SYDVKM. The CDR3 is made up of 16 amino acids. The V and J ends lost 6 bases and 0 bases respectively, with 15 bases between them. The CDR3, as DNA: TGTGCCAGCAGCCCCTCCCCAGGCATCTCTGGAAACACCATATATTTT. Translation gives CASSPSPGISGNTIYF.